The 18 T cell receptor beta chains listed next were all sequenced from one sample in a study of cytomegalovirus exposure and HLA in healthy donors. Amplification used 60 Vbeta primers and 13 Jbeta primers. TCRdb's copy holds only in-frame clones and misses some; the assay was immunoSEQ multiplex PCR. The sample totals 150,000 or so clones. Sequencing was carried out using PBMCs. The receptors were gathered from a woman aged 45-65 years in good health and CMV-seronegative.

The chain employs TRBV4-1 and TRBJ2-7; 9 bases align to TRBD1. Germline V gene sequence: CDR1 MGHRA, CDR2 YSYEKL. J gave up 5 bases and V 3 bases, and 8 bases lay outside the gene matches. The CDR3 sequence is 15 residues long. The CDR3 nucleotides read TGCGCCAGCAGCCAGCGGACAGGGGAGCGCAACGAGCAGTACTTC. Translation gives CASSQRTGERNEQYF.

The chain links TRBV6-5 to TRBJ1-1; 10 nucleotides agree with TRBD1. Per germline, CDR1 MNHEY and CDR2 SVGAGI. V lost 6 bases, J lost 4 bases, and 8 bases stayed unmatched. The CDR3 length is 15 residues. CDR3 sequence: CASSPRTGGTTEAFF. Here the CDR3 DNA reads TGTGCCAGCAGCCCGAGGACAGGGGGGACCACTGAAGCTTTCTTT.

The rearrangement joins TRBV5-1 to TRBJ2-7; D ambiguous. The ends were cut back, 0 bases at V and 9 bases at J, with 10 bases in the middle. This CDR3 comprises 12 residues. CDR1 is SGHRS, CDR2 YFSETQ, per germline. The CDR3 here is CASSLGVVGQYF. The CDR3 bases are TGCGCCAGCAGCTTGGGTGTCGTCGGGCAGTACTTC.

CDR3: CASSLAGVTYNEQFF. CDR3 in DNA: TGCGCCAGCAGCCTAGCGGGAGTAACCTACAATGAGCAGTTCTTC. V is TRBV4-1 and J is TRBJ2-1; 9 bases align to TRBD2. Per germline, CDR1 MGHRA and CDR2 YSYEKL. The CDR3 extends over 15 amino acids. With 4 bases clipped from V and 2 bases from J, the junction kept 3 bases outside the gene matches.

The CDR3, as DNA: TGCGCCAGCAGCGTCCCAGGGGATTCCTACGAGCAGTACTTC. This codes for CASSVPGDSYEQYF. The chain combines TRBV5-1 with TRBJ2-7; TRBD1 is a possible D gene (6 bases). The germline V and J ends were trimmed by 4 bases and 1 base, with 12 bases remaining between them. CDR1 is SGHRS, CDR2 YFSETQ, per germline. The CDR3 contains 14 residues.

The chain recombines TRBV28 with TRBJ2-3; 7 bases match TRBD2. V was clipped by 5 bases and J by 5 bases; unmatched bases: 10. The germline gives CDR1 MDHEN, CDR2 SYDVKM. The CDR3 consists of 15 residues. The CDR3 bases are TGTGCCAGCAGTGGATCTCGGGAGGCCGGAGATACGCAGTATTTT. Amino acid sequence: CASSGSREAGDTQYF.

The CDR3 sequence: CASSDSRGGYNEQFF. Written as DNA, the CDR3 is TGTGCCAGCAGTGACTCGCGGGGGGGCTACAATGAGCAGTTCTTC. The rearrangement links TRBV6-4 to TRBJ2-1, with 9 bases fitting TRBD2. The CDR3 runs to 15 residues. V was clipped by 0 bases and J by 3 bases; unmatched bases: 0. Germline lookup yields CDR1 MRHNA and CDR2 SNTAGT.

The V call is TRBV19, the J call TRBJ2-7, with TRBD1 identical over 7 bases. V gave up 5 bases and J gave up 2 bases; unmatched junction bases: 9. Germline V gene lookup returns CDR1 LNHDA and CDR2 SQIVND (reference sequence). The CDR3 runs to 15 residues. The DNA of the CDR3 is TGTGCCAGTAGTCCAAGAGACAGGGTTACCTACGAGCAGTACTTC. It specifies CASSPRDRVTYEQYF.

The chain's CDR3 is CASSLGGQPSNSPLHF. CDR3 sequence (DNA): TGTGCCAGCAGCTTGGGGGGACAGCCTTCTAATTCACCCCTCCACTTT. The chain combines TRBV5-4 with TRBJ1-6; 7 bases are a match to TRBD1. With 0 bases clipped from V and 6 bases from J, the junction kept 6 bases outside the gene matches. The germline V gene encodes CDR1 SGHNT and CDR2 YYREEE (reference sequence). This CDR3 region has 16 residues.

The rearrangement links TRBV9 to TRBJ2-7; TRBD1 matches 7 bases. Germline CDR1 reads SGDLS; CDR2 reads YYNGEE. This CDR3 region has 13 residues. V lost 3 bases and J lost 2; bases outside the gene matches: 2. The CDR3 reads CASSETGTYEQYF. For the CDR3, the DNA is TGTGCCAGCAGCGAGACAGGGACCTACGAGCAGTACTTC.

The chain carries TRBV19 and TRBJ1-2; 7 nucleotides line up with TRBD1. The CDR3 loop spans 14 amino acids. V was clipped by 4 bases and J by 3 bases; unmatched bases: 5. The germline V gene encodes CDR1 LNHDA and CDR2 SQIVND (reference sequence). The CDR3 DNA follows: TGTGCCAGTAGTAGGGACAGAGAGGACTATGGCTACACCTTC. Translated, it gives CASSRDREDYGYTF.

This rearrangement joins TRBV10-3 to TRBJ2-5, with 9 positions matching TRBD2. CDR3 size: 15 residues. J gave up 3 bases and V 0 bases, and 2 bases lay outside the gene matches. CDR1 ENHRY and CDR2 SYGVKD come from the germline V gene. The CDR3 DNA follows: TGTGCCATCAGTGAGTCGGCTAGCGGGGAAGAGACCCAGTACTTC. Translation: CAISESASGEETQYF.

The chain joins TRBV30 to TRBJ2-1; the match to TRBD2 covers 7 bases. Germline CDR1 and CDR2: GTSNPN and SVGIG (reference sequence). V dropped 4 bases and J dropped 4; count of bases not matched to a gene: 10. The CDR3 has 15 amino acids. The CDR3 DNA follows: TGTGCCTGGATATCTGGACTAGGGGCTTACAATGAGCAGTTCTTC. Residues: CAWISGLGAYNEQFF.

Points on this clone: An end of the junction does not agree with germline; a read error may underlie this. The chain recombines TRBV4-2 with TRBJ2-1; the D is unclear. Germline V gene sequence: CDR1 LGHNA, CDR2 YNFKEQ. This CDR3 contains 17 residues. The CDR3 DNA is TGTGCCAGCAGCCAAGCCTCTTTGAGCGTCTCCGACAATGAGCAGTTCTTC. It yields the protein CASSQASLSVSDNEQFF.

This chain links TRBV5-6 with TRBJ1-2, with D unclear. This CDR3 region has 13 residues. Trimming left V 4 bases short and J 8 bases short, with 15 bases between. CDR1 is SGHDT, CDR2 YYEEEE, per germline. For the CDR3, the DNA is TGTGCCAGCAGCCTCACCCGGGGAGGAGGCTACACCTTC. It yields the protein CASSLTRGGGYTF.

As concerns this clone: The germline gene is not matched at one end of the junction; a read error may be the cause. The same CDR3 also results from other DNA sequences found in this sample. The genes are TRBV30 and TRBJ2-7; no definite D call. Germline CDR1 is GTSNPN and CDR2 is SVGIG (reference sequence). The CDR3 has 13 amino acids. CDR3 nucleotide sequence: TGTGCCTGGAGTGTGTCCCTTTACTACGAGCAGTACTTT. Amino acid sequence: CAWSVSLYYEQYF. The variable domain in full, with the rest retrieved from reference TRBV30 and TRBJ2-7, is SQTIHQWPATLVQPVGSPLSLECTVEGTSNPNLYWYRQAAGRGLQLLFYSVGIGQISSEVPQNLSASRPQDRQFILSSKKLLLSDSGFYLCAWSVSLYYEQYFGPGTRLTVT.

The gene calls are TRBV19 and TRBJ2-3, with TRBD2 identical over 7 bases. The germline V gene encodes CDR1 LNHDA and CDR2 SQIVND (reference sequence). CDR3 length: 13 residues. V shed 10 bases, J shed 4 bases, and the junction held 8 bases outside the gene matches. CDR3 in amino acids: CAIGRGVADTQYF. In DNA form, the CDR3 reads TGTGCCATAGGCCGGGGGGTGGCAGATACGCAGTATTTT.

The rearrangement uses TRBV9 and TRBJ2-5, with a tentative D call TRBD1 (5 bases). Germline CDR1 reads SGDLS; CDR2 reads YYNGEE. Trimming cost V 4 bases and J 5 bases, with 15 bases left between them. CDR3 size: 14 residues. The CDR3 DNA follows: TGTGCCAGCAGCCCCAGGGTCTGGCGGGAGACCCAGTACTTC. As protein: CASSPRVWRETQYF.